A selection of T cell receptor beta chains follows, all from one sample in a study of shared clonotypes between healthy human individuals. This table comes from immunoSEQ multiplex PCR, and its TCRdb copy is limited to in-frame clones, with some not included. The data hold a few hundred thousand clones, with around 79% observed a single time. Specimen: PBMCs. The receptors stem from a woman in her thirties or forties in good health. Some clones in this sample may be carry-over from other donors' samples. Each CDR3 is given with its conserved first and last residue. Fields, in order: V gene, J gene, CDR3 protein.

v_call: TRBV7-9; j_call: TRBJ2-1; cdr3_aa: CASAQSGTEQFF
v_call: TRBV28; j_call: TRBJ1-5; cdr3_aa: CASSLTGNNQPQHF
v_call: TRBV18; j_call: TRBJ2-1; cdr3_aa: CASSPSGTSDLTEFF
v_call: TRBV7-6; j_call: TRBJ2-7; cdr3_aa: CASSLDDRDFYEQYF
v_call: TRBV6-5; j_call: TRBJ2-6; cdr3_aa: CASSYGEISGANVLTF
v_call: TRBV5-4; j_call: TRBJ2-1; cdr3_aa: CASKNTGTINEQFF
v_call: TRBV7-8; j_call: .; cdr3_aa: CASSILAGTYEQYF
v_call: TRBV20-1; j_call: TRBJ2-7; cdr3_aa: CSARVRGEQYF
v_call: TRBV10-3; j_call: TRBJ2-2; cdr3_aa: CAISESRLGLVFF
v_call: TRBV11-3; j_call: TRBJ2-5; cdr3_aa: CASSLDPPGSVGETQYF
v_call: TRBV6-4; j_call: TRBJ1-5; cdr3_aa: CASSRLQGFQPQHF
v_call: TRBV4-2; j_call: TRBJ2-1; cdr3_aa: CASSQTGTYNEQFF